These T cell receptor beta chains were read from a single sample in a study of CD8+ T cells in alopecia areata. Profiling relied on immunoSEQ multiplex PCR, and the TCRdb table lists in-frame clones only, not all of them. Of about 210,000 clones in the sample, approximately 65% were seen once. The sequencing here drew on CD4+ T cells sorted from blood, taken at week 44, from a patient treated with tofacitinib. These receptors were obtained from a human donor with alopecia areata. CDR3s include the opening cysteine and the closing phenylalanine or tryptophan. D genes are given only for firm matches. The size of a clone is reported for some rows only, either as once, few or many, or as a class for expanded clones.

d_gene	v_gene	abundance	j_gene	CDR3aa	CDR3nt
-	TRBV29-1	-	TRBJ1-5	CSVEDRGVQHF	TGCAGCGTTGAAGATAGGGGGGTCCAGCATTTT
TRBD1	TRBV2	-	TRBJ2-5	CASSEGRGRETQYF	TGTGCCAGCAGTGAGGGAAGGGGGCGAGAGACCCAGTACTTC
-	TRBV14	-	TRBJ1-2	CASSQGRPPADGYTF	TGTGCCAGCAGCCAAGGACGGCCACCAGCGGATGGCTACACCTTC
TRBD2	TRBV29-1	-	TRBJ2-7	CSVVTSGDPYEQYF	TGCAGCGTTGTAACTAGCGGGGATCCCTACGAGCAGTACTTC
-	TRBV2	-	TRBJ1-6	CASRGQHRGYNSPLHF	TGTGCCAGCAGAGGACAACACCGGGGCTATAATTCACCCCTCCACTTT
TRBD2	TRBV2	-	TRBJ2-1	CAGQRGLNNEQFF	TGTGCCGGACAGCGGGGGCTAAATAATGAGCAGTTCTTC
-	TRBV7-9	-	TRBJ2-3	CASSQDWIRTDTQYF	TGTGCCAGCAGCCAAGACTGGATACGCACAGATACGCAGTATTTT
TRBD1	TRBV7-9	-	TRBJ2-2	CASSPSGQGNTGELFF	TGTGCCAGCAGCCCCTCGGGACAGGGTAACACCGGGGAGCTGTTTTTT
TRBD1	TRBV7-2	-	TRBJ1-2	CASSFPGQGAGGYTF	TGTGCCAGCAGCTTCCCGGGACAGGGCGCAGGAGGCTACACCTTC
TRBD1	TRBV28	few	TRBJ1-1	CASRDSPNVNTEAFF	TGTGCCAGCCGGGACAGCCCCAATGTGAACACTGAAGCTTTCTTT
TRBD1	TRBV6-1	-	TRBJ1-5	CASKPGQGGNQPQHF	TGTGCCAGCAAACCCGGACAGGGAGGCAATCAGCCCCAGCATTTT
-	TRBV2	few	TRBJ2-3	CASSLRSGETDTQYF	TGTGCCAGCAGTCTCAGGTCGGGGGAAACAGATACGCAGTATTTT
-	TRBV30	-	TRBJ1-2	CAWSVGGRTNYGYTF	TGTGCCTGGAGTGTCGGAGGGCGAACTAACTATGGCTACACCTTC
-	TRBV5-1	few	TRBJ2-1	CASSPGIRPSEQFF	TGCGCCAGCAGCCCAGGCATAAGGCCCTCTGAGCAGTTCTTC
TRBD2	TRBV4-3	-	TRBJ2-1	CASSHGLAGNEQFF	TGCGCCAGCAGCCATGGATTAGCGGGCAATGAGCAGTTCTTC
-	TRBV6-6	-	TRBJ2-7	CASRSIYEQYF	TGTGCCAGCAGATCCATCTACGAGCAGTACTTC
TRBD1	TRBV19	once	TRBJ1-5	CASSETGGGQPQHF	TGTGCCAGTAGTGAGACAGGGGGCGGTCAGCCCCAGCATTTT
-	TRBV5-1	few	TRBJ1-4	CASSPVVAEKLFF	TGCGCCAGCAGCCCGGTAGTCGCTGAAAAACTGTTTTTT
-	TRBV27	-	TRBJ2-5	CASSTHRGGETQYF	TGTGCCAGCAGTACCCATCGGGGCGGAGAGACCCAGTACTTC
TRBD1	TRBV9	-	TRBJ2-3	CASSVGQGTDTQYF	TGTGCCAGCAGCGTCGGACAGGGGACAGATACGCAGTATTTT
TRBD1	TRBV2	few	TRBJ2-3	CASSGGQGDDTQYF	TGTGCCAGCAGTGGAGGACAGGGGGATGATACGCAGTATTTT
-	TRBV30	-	TRBJ2-2	CAWSGLRAGTGELFF	TGTGCCTGGAGTGGGCTCCGGGCGGGCACCGGGGAGCTGTTTTTT
TRBD1	TRBV29-1	-	TRBJ2-1	CSVGRQGASSYNEQFF	TGCAGCGTTGGGAGACAGGGGGCGTCCTCCTACAATGAGCAGTTCTTC
-	TRBV2	-	TRBJ1-1	CASSEIIRTETNTEAFF	TGTGCCAGCAGTGAAATAATCCGGACAGAGACTAACACTGAAGCTTTCTTT
-	TRBV19	many	TRBJ2-2	CASSIQTNYVGELFF	TGTGCCAGTAGCATACAGACTAACTATGTCGGGGAGCTGTTTTTT
-	TRBV11-2	-	TRBJ2-1	CASSLGPTTYNEQFF	TGTGCCAGCAGCTTAGGTCCGACCACCTACAATGAGCAGTTCTTC
-	TRBV29-1	-	TRBJ2-7	CSVLRGGEQYF	TGCAGCGTTTTGAGGGGGGGCGAGCAGTACTTC
TRBD1	TRBV30	-	TRBJ1-1	CAWTGQGGTEAFF	TGTGCCTGGACGGGACAGGGGGGGACTGAAGCTTTCTTT
-	TRBV30	few	TRBJ1-2	CAWSLADDYTF	TGTGCCTGGAGTCTGGCAGATGACTACACCTTC
-	TRBV5-4	-	TRBJ2-7	CASSFWGSAYEQYF	TGTGCCAGCAGCTTCTGGGGGTCCGCCTACGAGCAGTACTTC
-	TRBV13	-	TRBJ2-1	CASRRAGRNEQFF	TGTGCCAGCAGAAGGGCTGGGCGGAATGAGCAGTTCTTC
-	TRBV29-1	few	TRBJ1-2	CSVEGTAYGYTF	TGCAGCGTTGAAGGGACGGCCTATGGCTACACCTTC
-	TRBV5-1	-	TRBJ2-7	CASSPRGIDYEQYF	TGCGCCAGCAGCCCACGGGGGATAGACTACGAGCAGTACTTC